This T cell receptor (beta chain) was observed in a study of identical twins. On this clonotype itself: Its antigen is as yet unknown.

Points from the study as a whole: Fewer insertions were carried by abundant cord blood beta clonotypes, but none was seen in memory repertoires. Surplus twin overlap in beta out-of-frame sequences was less pronounced. Models underestimated out-of-frame TCR alpha sharing in monozygotic twins.

The length of the CDR3 is 13 residues. Germline CDR1 and CDR2: ENHRY and SYGVKD. Trimming at V came to 7 bases and at J to 5 bases, leaving 4 bases not matched to a gene. TCRdb recomputed calls from the 5' RACE reads with MiXCR, one row per CDR3 protein. The repertoire holds about 530,000 distinct CDR3 sequences, with about a fifth as singletons. The sample was also reused in another study, on yellow fever vaccine responses in identical twins. This second study notes: It has been reported that, in twins, the vaccine T cell response seemed partly convergent and partly personalized.

This sequence joins TRBV10-3 and TRBJ1-5; 8 bases match TRBD1. This sequence was found in a woman in her late teens or twenties in good health. Sequencing used CD4+ T cells sorted from blood. The CDR3 protein is CAITGGADQPQHF. Written as DNA, the CDR3 is TGTGCCATCACAGGGGGCGCGGATCAGCCCCAGCATTTT.